A selection of T cell receptor beta chains follows, all from one sample in a study of blood T cells in healthy people across ages. Using its own MiXCR run on the 5' RACE reads, TCRdb lists one record per CDR3 protein. Seen here are approximately 850,000 distinct CDR3 sequences, around 42% observed once, and the top ten hold roughly 19%. Sequenced: blood. These TCRs come from a man aged 60 to 69 in good health. Each CDR3 is given with its conserved first and last residue. A D gene is named only where the DNA matches it firmly. For some rows the clone size is stated as once, few or many, or as a class when expanded; others skip it.

>-|-|TRBV5-6|TRBJ1-1
CASSLGVQNTEAFF
TGTGCCAGCAGCTTGGGGGTTCAGAACACTGAAGCTTTCTTT
>-|-|TRBV18|TRBJ2-1
CASPSGHSSEQFF
TGTGCCAGCCCATCCGGACACTCAAGTGAGCAGTTCTTC
>TRBD1|-|TRBV5-1|TRBJ2-4
CASSSLTGGGQNIQYF
TGCGCCAGCAGCTCGCTGACAGGGGGGGGCCAAAACATTCAGTACTTC
>TRBD1|few|TRBV20-1|TRBJ2-3
CSARGGTGDSDTQYF
TGCAGTGCTAGAGGCGGGACAGGTGACTCAGATACGCAGTATTTT
>TRBD1|-|TRBV6-5|TRBJ2-1
CASSKDRGLNNEQFF
TGTGCCAGCAGTAAGGACAGGGGGCTAAACAATGAGCAGTTCTTC
>-|-|TRBV5-5|TRBJ2-7
CASSLYFGQNIIYEQYF
TGTGCCAGCAGCTTGTATTTCGGACAGAATATTATATACGAGCAGTACTTC
>-|-|TRBV20-1|TRBJ2-7
CSAARELHSYEQYF
TGCAGTGCTGCGCGCGAGTTACACTCCTACGAGCAGTACTTC
>TRBD1|-|TRBV18|TRBJ2-5
CASSPGVRGNEQYF
TGTGCCAGCTCACCAGGGGTCAGGGGGAATGAGCAGTACTTC
>-|few|TRBV7-9|TRBJ2-7
CASSPRDGPFAYEQYF
TGTGCCAGCAGTCCCCGGGACGGGCCTTTTGCCTACGAGCAGTACTTC
>-|few|TRBV12-3/TRBV12-4|TRBJ1-1
CASSTVGVTEAFF
TGTGCCAGCAGCACCGTGGGGGTGACTGAAGCTTTCTTT
>TRBD2|-|TRBV5-1|TRBJ2-3
CASSLLAGVATDTQYF
TGCGCCAGCAGCTTGCTAGCGGGGGTTGCCACAGATACGCAGTATTTT
>-|-|TRBV6-2/TRBV6-3|TRBJ1-4
CASSYSMGRKLFF
TGTGCCAGCAGTTACTCGATGGGGAGAAAACTGTTTTTT
>TRBD1|once|TRBV20-1|TRBJ1-1
CSARTGPEAFF
TGCAGTGCCCGGACAGGCCCTGAAGCTTTCTTT
>-|-|TRBV28|TRBJ2-2
CASSSPGLRKSGELFF
TGTGCCAGCAGTTCACCGGGCCTACGAAAATCCGGGGAGCTGTTTTTT
>-|-|TRBV4-1|TRBJ1-5
CASSQEPELSNQPQHF
TGCGCCAGCAGCCAAGAACCCGAGCTTAGCAATCAGCCCCAGCATTTT
>TRBD2|few|TRBV10-3|TRBJ2-1
CAISAGTSGGFEQFF
TGTGCCATCAGTGCAGGGACTAGCGGGGGGTTTGAGCAGTTCTTC
>-|-|TRBV20-1|TRBJ1-4
CSARGQSVMKRLFF
TGCAGTGCTAGAGGGCAGTCTGTGATGAAACGACTGTTTTTT
>-|-|TRBV28|TRBJ1-5
CASSPTARPQHF
TGTGCCAGCAGTCCTACTGCTCGGCCCCAGCATTTT
>-|-|TRBV4-3|TRBJ1-2
CASSQRDTTNYGYTF
TGCGCCAGCAGCCAAAGGGACACGACTAACTATGGCTACACCTTC
>TRBD2|-|TRBV6-2/TRBV6-3|TRBJ2-5
CASRLSSGETQYF
TGTGCCAGCAGACTCTCTAGCGGAGAGACCCAGTACTTC
>-|once|TRBV29-1|TRBJ2-3
CSVTPDSTDTQYF
TGCAGCGTTACTCCCGACAGCACAGATACGCAGTATTTT
>-|-|TRBV6-2/TRBV6-3|TRBJ1-6
CASSPSGGRVNNSPLHF
TGTGCCAGCAGCCCCTCCGGGGGCAGGGTGAATAATTCACCCCTCCACTTT
>-|-|TRBV6-5|TRBJ2-7
CASSYRRNYEQYF
TGTGCCAGCAGTTACCGTCGGAACTACGAGCAGTACTTC
>-|few|TRBV4-1|TRBJ2-1
CASSDSMSAEYNEQFF
TGCGCCAGCAGCGATTCTATGAGCGCGGAATACAATGAGCAGTTCTTC
>TRBD1|-|TRBV6-2/TRBV6-3|TRBJ2-1
CASSGTGRGNEQFF
TGTGCCAGCAGCGGGACAGGGAGAGGCAATGAGCAGTTCTTC
>-|many|TRBV27|TRBJ2-2
CASSLSYRLRQITNTGELFF
TGTGCCAGCAGTTTATCGTATCGGCTCCGACAGATTACGAACACCGGGGAGCTGTTTTTT
>-|-|TRBV9|TRBJ1-4
CASSVAPGMGEKLFF
TGTGCCAGCAGCGTAGCGCCGGGGATGGGTGAAAAACTGTTTTTT
>TRBD2|few|TRBV6-2/TRBV6-3|TRBJ2-5
CASSYPGLAAAWTQYF
TGTGCCAGCAGTTACCCCGGACTAGCGGCTGCGTGGACCCAGTACTTC